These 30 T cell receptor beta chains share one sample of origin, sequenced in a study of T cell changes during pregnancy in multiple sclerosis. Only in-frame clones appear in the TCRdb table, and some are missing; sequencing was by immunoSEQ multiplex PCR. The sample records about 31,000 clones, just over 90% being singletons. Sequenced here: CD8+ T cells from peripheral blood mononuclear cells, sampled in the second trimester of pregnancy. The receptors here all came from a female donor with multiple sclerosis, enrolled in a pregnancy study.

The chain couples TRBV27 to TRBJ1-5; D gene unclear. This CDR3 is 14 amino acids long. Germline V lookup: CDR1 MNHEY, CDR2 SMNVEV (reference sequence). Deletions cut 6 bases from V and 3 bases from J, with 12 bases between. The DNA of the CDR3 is TGTGCCAGCAGGCTCGGGATCCCCAATCAGCCCCAGCATTTT. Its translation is CASRLGIPNQPQHF.

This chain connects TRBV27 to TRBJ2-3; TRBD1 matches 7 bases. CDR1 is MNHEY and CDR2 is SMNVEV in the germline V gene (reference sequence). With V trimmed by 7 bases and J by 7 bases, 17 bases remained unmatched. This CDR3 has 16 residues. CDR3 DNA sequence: TGTGCCAGCACCACCGGACAGGCGACATTGGTATATACGCAGTATTTT. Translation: CASTTGQATLVYTQYF.

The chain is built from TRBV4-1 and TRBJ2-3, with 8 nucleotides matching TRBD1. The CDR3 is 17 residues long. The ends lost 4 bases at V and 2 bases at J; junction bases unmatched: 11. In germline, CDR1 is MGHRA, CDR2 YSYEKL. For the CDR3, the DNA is TGCGCCAGCAGCCTTTTTACAGGGGGTCCATCCACAGATACGCAGTATTTT. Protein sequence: CASSLFTGGPSTDTQYF.

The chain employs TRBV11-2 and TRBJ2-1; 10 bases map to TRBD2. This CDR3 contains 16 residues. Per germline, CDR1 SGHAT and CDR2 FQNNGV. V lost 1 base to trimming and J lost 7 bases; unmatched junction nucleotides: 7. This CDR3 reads CASSLAASGRVNEQFF. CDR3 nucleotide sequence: TGTGCCAGCAGCTTAGCAGCCAGCGGGAGGGTGAATGAGCAGTTCTTC.

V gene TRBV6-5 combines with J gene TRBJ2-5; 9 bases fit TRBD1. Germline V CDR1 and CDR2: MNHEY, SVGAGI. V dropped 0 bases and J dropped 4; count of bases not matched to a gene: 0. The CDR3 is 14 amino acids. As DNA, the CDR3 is TGTGCCAGCAGTTACTCGGACAGGGGAGAGACCCAGTACTTC. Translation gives CASSYSDRGETQYF.

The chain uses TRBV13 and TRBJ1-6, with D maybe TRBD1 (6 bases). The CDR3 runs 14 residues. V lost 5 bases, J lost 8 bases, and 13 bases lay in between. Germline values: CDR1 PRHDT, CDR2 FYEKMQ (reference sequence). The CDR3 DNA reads TGTGCCAGCAGCCCCGGCAGGGGTTATTCACCCCTCCACTTT. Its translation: CASSPGRGYSPLHF.

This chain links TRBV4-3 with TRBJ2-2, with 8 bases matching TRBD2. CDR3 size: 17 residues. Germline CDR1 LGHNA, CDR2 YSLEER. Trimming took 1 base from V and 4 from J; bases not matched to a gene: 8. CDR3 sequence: CASSQGSAGGRTGELFF. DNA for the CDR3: TGCGCCAGCAGCCAAGGTTCGGCGGGAGGACGCACCGGGGAGCTGTTTTTT.

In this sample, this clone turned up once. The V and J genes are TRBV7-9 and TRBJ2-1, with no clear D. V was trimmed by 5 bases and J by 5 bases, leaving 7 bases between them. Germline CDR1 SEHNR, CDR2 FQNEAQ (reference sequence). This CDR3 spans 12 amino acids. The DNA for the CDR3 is TGTGCCAGCAGCCTTTTAAACAATGAGCAGTTCTTC. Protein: CASSLLNNEQFF.

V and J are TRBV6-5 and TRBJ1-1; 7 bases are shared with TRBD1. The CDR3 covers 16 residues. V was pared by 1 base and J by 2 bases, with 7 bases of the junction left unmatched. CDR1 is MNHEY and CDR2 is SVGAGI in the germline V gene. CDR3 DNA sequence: TGTGCCAGCAGTTACTACCCGACAGGGATAAACACTGAAGCTTTCTTT. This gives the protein CASSYYPTGINTEAFF.

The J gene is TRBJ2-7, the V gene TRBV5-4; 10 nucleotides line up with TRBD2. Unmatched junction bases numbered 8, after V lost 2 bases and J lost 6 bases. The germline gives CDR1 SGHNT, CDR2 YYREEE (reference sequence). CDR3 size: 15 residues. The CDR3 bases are TGTGCCAGCAGCTTCAGAGCGGGAGGGCGAGTCGAGCAGTACTTC. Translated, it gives CASSFRAGGRVEQYF. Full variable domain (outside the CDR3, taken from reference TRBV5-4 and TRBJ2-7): ETGVTQSPTHLIKTRGQQVTLRCSSQSGHNTVSWYQQALGQGPQFIFQYYREEENGRGNFPPRFSGLQFPNYSSELNVNALELDDSALYLCASSFRAGGRVEQYFGPGTRLTVT.

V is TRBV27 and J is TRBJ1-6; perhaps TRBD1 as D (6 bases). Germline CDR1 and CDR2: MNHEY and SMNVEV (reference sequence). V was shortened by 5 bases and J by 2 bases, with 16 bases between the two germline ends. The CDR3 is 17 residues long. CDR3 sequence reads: CASSLTRGFPYNSPLHF. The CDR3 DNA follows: TGTGCCAGCAGTCTCACCAGGGGCTTCCCCTATAATTCACCCCTCCACTTT.

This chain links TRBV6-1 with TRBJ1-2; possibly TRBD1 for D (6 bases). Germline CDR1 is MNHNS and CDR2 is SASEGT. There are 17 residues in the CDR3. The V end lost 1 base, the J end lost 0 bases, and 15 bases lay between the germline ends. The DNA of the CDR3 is TGTGCCAGCAGTGAAGAGGCCGGGGGGCCAGCTAACTATGGCTACACCTTC. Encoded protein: CASSEEAGGPANYGYTF.

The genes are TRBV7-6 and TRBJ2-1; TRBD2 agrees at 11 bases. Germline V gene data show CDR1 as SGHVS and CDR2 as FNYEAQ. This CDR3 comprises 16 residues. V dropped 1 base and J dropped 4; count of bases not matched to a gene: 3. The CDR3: CASSLVSSGGYNEQFF. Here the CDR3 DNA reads TGTGCCAGCAGCTTAGTGTCTAGCGGGGGGTACAATGAGCAGTTCTTC.

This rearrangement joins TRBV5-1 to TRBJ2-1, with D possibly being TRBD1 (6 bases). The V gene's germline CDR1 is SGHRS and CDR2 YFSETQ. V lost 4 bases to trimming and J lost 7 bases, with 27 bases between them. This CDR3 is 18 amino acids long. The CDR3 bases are TGCGCCAGCAGCCTCCTAGGCCACGACTACACCGACAGGAATGAGCAGTTCTTC. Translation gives CASSLLGHDYTDRNEQFF.

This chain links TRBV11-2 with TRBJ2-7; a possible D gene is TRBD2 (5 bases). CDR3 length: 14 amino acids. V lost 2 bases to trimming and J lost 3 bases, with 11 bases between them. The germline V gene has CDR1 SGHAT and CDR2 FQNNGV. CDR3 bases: TGTGCCAGCAGCTTATATATAGGGAGCTACGAGCAGTACTTC. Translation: CASSLYIGSYEQYF. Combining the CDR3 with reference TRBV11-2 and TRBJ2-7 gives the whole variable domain EAGVAQSPRYKIIEKRQSVAFWCNPISGHATLYWYQQILGQGPKLLIQFQNNGVVDDSQLPKDRFSAERLKGVDSTLKIQPAKLEDSAVYLCASSLYIGSYEQYFGPGTRLTVT.

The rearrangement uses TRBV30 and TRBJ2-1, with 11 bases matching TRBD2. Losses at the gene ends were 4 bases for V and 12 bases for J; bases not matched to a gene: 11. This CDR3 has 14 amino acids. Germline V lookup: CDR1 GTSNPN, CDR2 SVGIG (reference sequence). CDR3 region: CAWTGGLAGGGQFF. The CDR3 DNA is TGTGCCTGGACTGGCGGCCTAGCGGGAGGAGGGCAGTTCTTC.

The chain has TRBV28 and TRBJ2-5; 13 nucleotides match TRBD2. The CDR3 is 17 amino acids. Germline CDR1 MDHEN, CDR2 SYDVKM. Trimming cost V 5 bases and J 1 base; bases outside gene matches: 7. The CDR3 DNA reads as TGTGCCAGCAGTAGCCCGGGGACTAGCGGGGCCCAAGAGACCCAGTACTTC. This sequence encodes CASSSPGTSGAQETQYF.

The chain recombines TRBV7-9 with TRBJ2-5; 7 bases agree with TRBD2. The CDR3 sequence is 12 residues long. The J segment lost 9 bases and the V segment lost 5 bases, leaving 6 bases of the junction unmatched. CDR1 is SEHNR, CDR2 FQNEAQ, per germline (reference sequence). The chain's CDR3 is CASSLLLASQYF. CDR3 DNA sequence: TGTGCCAGCAGCCTACTACTAGCGTCCCAGTACTTC.

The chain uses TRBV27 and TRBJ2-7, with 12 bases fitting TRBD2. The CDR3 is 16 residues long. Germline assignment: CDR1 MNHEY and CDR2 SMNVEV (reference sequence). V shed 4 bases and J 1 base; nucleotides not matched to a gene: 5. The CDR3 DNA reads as TGTGCCAGCAGTTCATCGACTAGCGGGGGATCCTACGAGCAGTACTTC. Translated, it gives CASSSSTSGGSYEQYF.

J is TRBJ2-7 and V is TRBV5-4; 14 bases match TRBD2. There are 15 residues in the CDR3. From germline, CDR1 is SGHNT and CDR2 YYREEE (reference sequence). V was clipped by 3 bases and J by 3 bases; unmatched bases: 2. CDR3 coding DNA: TGTGCCAGCAGCTGGGGACTAGCGGGAGTCTACGAGCAGTACTTC. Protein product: CASSWGLAGVYEQYF.

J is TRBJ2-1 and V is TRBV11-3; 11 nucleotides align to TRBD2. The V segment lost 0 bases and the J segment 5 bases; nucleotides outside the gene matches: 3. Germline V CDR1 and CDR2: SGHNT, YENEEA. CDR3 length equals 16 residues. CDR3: CASSLDGTSGNNEQFF. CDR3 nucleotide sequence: TGTGCCAGCAGCTTAGACGGGACTAGCGGCAACAATGAGCAGTTCTTC.

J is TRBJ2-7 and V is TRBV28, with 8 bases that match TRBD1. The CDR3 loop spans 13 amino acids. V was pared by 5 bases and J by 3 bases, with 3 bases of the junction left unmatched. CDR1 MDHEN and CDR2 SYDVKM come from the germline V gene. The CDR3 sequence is CASSLTGDYEQYF. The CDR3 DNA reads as TGTGCCAGCAGTCTGACAGGGGACTACGAGCAGTACTTC. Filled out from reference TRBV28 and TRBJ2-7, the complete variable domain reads DVKVTQSSRYLVKRTGEKVFLECVQDMDHENMFWYRQDPGLGLRLIYFSYDVKMKEKGDIPEGYSVSREKKERFSLILESASTNQTSMYLCASSLTGDYEQYFGPGTRLTVT.

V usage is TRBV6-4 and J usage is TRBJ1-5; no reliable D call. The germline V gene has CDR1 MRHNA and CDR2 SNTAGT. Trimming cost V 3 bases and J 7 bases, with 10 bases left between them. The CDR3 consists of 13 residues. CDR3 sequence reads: CASSEQARQPQHF. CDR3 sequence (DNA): TGTGCCAGCAGTGAGCAGGCCCGGCAGCCCCAGCATTTT.

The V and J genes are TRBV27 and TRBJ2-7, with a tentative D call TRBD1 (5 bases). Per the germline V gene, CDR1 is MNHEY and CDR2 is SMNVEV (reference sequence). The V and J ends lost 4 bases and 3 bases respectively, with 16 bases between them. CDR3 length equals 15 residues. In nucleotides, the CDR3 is TGTGCCAGCAGTTCCCCGACGCAGGGCCGCTACGAGCAGTACTTC. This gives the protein CASSSPTQGRYEQYF.

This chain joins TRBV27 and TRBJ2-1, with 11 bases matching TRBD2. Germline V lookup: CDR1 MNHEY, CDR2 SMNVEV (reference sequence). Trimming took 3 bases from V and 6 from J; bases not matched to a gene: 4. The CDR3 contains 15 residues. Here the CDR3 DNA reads TGTGCCAGCAGTTTTGAACTAGCGGGAGCCAATGAGCAGTTCTTC. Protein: CASSFELAGANEQFF.

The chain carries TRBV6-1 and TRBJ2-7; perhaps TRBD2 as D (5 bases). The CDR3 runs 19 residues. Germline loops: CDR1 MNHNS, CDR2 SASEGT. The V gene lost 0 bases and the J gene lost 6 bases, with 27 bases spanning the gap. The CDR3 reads CASSEAGWVGIALPTEQYF. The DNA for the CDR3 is TGTGCCAGCAGTGAAGCGGGTTGGGTCGGGATAGCCCTCCCGACCGAGCAGTACTTC.

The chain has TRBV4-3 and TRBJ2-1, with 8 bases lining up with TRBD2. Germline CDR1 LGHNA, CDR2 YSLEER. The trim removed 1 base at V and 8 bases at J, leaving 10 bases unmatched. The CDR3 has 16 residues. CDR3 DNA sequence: TGCGCCAGCAGCCAAGCGTTCGGGAGGGCCAGCGATGAGCAGTTCTTC. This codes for CASSQAFGRASDEQFF.

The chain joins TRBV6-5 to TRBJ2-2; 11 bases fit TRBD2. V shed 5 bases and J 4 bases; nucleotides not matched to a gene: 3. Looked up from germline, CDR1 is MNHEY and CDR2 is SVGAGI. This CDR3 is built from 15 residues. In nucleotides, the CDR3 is TGTGCCAGCAGTCGACTAGCGGGACCCACCGGGGAGCTGTTTTTT. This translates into CASSRLAGPTGELFF.

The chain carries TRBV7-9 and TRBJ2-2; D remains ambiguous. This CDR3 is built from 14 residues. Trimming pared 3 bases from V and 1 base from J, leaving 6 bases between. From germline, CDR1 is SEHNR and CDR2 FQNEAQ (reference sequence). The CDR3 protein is CASSFFGNTGELFF. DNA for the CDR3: TGTGCCAGCAGCTTTTTCGGGAACACCGGGGAGCTGTTTTTT. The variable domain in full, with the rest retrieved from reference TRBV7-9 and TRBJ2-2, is DTGVSQNPRHKITKRGQNVTFRCDPISEHNRLYWYRQTLGQGPEFLTYFQNEAQLEKSRLLSDRFSAERPKGSFSTLEIQRTEQGDSAMYLCASSFFGNTGELFFGEGSRLTVL.

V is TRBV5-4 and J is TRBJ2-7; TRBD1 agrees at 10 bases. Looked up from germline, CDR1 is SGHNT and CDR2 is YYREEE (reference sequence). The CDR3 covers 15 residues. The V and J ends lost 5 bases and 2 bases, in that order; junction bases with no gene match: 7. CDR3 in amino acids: CASRAPGTGAYEQYF. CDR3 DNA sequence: TGTGCCAGCAGGGCCCCGGGGACAGGGGCCTACGAGCAGTACTTC.